These T cell receptor beta chains were read from a single sample in a study of T cells in Graves' hyperthyroidism and ophthalmopathy. TCRdb reprocessed the multiplex PCR reads via MiXCR and lists one record per CDR3 protein. The sample yields about 500,000 distinct CDR3 sequences, roughly 17% seen once. The source material was blood. The receptors originated from a woman in her late teens or twenties with Graves' ophthalmopathy. CDR3s include the opening cysteine and the closing phenylalanine or tryptophan. Each record gives: CDR3 length, V gene, D gene, clone size, J gene, CDR3 DNA, CDR3 protein. The D gene is left open where the match is weak. For some rows the clone size is stated as once, few or many, or as a class when expanded; others skip it.

14	TRBV27	-	few	TRBJ1-5	TGTGCCAGCAGTTATGGTTGGCCCAATCAGCCCCAGCATTTT	CASSYGWPNQPQHF
15	TRBV25-1	-	-	TRBJ1-6	TGTGCCAGCAGTGAAGGTACAAGGGGAAATTCACCCCTCCACTTT	CASSEGTRGNSPLHF
13	TRBV20-1	-	few	TRBJ1-5	TGCAGTGCTAGAGATCCTAGCAATCAGCCCCAGCATTTT	CSARDPSNQPQHF
15	TRBV5-5	-	-	TRBJ2-7	TGTACCAGCAACAGGGCCGGGCGCAGAAACTACGAGCAGTACTTC	CTSNRAGRRNYEQYF
17	TRBV13	TRBD1	-	TRBJ1-4	TGTGCCAGCAGCTTAGCGGGTAGTGGACAGGGTAATGAAAAACTGTTTTTT	CASSLAGSGQGNEKLFF
13	TRBV6-4	-	-	TRBJ1-1	TGTGCCAGCAGTTACAAAAATGGGGGACCGGCTCTCTTT	CASSYKNGGPALF
14	TRBV6-1	-	few	TRBJ2-7	TGTGCCAGCAGTTTTGGTGGGAACCCCTACGAGCAGTACTTC	CASSFGGNPYEQYF
13	TRBV12-3/TRBV12-4	-	-	TRBJ2-2	TGTGCCAGCAGTCCCCAGATTGCCGGGGAGCTGTTTTTT	CASSPQIAGELFF
9	TRBV20-1	-	few	TRBJ1-1	TGCAGTGCCCTTCCTGAAGCTTTCTTT	CSALPEAFF
17	TRBV4-2	TRBD1	-	TRBJ2-2	TGTGCCAGCAGCCAGGGGATACAGGGGTGGGACACCGGGGAGCTGTTTTTT	CASSQGIQGWDTGELFF
14	TRBV10-3	TRBD1	-	TRBJ1-4	TGTGCCATCAGTGGCGGGACAGGGACCGAAAAACTGTTTTTT	CAISGGTGTEKLFF